The sample holds a few counts of the clone carrying this T cell receptor (beta chain). Antigen: not known. This sample stems from a study of immune evolution from preneoplasia to lung adenocarcinoma. Between the mid-2010s and the late 2010s, patients underwent resection in Japan or China. Each case's diagnosis was confirmed by two pathologists on H&E. The CDR3 covers 12 residues. The germline V gene encodes CDR1 SEHNR and CDR2 FQNEAQ (reference sequence). V was clipped by 3 bases and J by 0 bases, with 3 bases between them. Study results and limitations: Later-stage lesions appeared to have more T cells, more diversity, less clonality. Top clone share appeared to fall from AAH through AIS, MIA, adenocarcinoma.

Assay: immunoSEQ multiplex PCR; the TCRdb copy retains only in-frame clones and omits some. The sample has 8,000 to 8,500 clones, 60% to 80% seen once. This receptor was taken from a person between 55 and 80 years old with lung adenocarcinoma. V is TRBV7-9 and J is TRBJ2-7; D remains unclear. Sequenced input: FFPE adjacent normal lung tissue. This CDR3 is CASSLSSYEQYF. CDR3 coding DNA: TGTGCCAGCAGCTTGAGCTCCTACGAGCAGTACTTC.